This T cell receptor (beta chain) is drawn from a study of cytomegalovirus exposure and HLA in healthy donors. The PCR used 60 Vbeta and 13 Jbeta primers. Some clones are missing from TCRdb's copy, which holds only in-frame ones; the method was immunoSEQ multiplex PCR. Altogether 98,000 or so clones are present, under 85% being singletons, with the ten largest covering 1.5% to 2%. CDR1 and CDR2 from the germline V gene are SGHTA and FQGNSA. V was cut by 3 bases and J by 3 bases, with 12 bases left in between. The CDR3 length is 14 residues. The receptor was isolated from a man aged 35 to 55 in good health and CMV-seronegative. The chain carries TRBV7-2 and TRBJ2-7; weak D call: TRBD1 (7 bases). The material sequenced was PBMCs. The CDR3 region is CASSLQGGRYEQYF. The CDR3 coding sequence is TGTGCCAGCAGCTTGCAGGGGGGTCGCTACGAGCAGTACTTC.